Listed here are 27 T cell receptor beta chains from one sample, sequenced in a study of CD8 T cells in Susac syndrome. Reverse transcription used roughly 0.45 to 1 ug RNA and random hexamers. Each CDR3 protein gets one entry after TCRdb re-called the immunoSEQ multiplex PCR reads with MiXCR. The repertoire holds roughly 110,000 distinct CDR3 sequences, roughly 95% seen once, with 0.4% to 0.5% in the top ten. Sequencing input: CD8+ T cells from PBMCs. The receptor source for this set is a human donor with Susac syndrome.

The chain combines TRBV13 with TRBJ2-1; no firm D call. Germline V gene data show CDR1 as PRHDT and CDR2 as FYEKMQ (reference sequence). With 3 bases removed from V and 13 bases from J, the gap between germline ends came to 10 bases. This CDR3 has 11 amino acids. The CDR3 nucleotides are TGTGCCAGCAGCTTCGGAGAGACCCAGTTCTTC. It codes for CASSFGETQFF.

The chain joins TRBV25-1 to TRBJ2-7; D may match TRBD1 or TRBD2 (5 bases each). The CDR3 has 13 amino acids. The germline V and J ends were trimmed by 3 bases and 5 bases, with 11 bases remaining between them. CDR1 and CDR2 from the germline V gene are MGHDK and SYGVNS. The CDR3 DNA follows: TGTGCCAGCAGTGATCCCGGGGACCACGAGCAGTACTTC. It specifies CASSDPGDHEQYF.

This clonotype was seen a handful of times. This chain joins TRBV14 and TRBJ2-5; D gene unclear. CDR3 size: 14 residues. Germline CDR1 SGHDN, CDR2 FVKESK. Trimming shortened V by 0 bases and J by 1 base, and 6 bases separated the two germline ends. The CDR3 DNA follows: TGTGCCAGCAGCCAAGAAATAGCCCAAGAGACCCAGTACTTC. Translated, it gives CASSQEIAQETQYF.

The V and J genes are TRBV9 and TRBJ2-7; D not certain. The CDR3 is 11 residues long. Trimming took 0 bases from V and 6 from J, leaving 4 bases between them. Germline CDR1 SGDLS, CDR2 YYNGEE. This CDR3 reads CASSVGREQYF. The CDR3 DNA follows: TGTGCCAGCAGCGTAGGGCGCGAGCAGTACTTC.

The chain uses TRBV20-1 and TRBJ2-5; the match to TRBD1 covers 8 bases. V lost 5 bases and J lost 7; bases outside the gene matches: 12. Germline-derived CDR1 and CDR2 are DFQATT and SNEGSKA (reference sequence). This CDR3 is built from 14 residues. The CDR3 DNA sequence: TGCAGTGCTGGGGGGACAGGCTCCGGGGGGACCCAGTACTTC. Its protein is CSAGGTGSGGTQYF.

The chain joins TRBV9 to TRBJ2-3; D is undetermined. This CDR3 is 13 amino acids long. Germline V gene sequence: CDR1 SGDLS, CDR2 YYNGEE. The V and J ends lost 4 bases and 4 bases respectively, with 10 bases between them. The CDR3 loop is CASSPRVADTQYF. Here the CDR3 DNA reads TGTGCCAGCAGCCCCCGTGTCGCAGATACGCAGTATTTT.

The gene calls are TRBV2 and TRBJ2-5, with 7 bases lining up with TRBD2. There are 15 residues in the CDR3. V was pared by 10 bases and J by 3 bases, with 14 bases of the junction left unmatched. Germline CDR1 is SNHLY and CDR2 is FYNNEI. The CDR3 loop is CAIPGGLAREETQYF. In DNA form, the CDR3 reads TGTGCCATACCGGGAGGTTTAGCGAGAGAAGAGACCCAGTACTTC.

V and J are TRBV20-1 and TRBJ1-3; 9 bases map to TRBD1. The CDR3 contains 16 residues. Germline V lookup: CDR1 DFQATT, CDR2 SNEGSKA (reference sequence). After removal of 5 bases from V and 1 base from J, the junction contained 9 bases not matched to a gene. CDR3 bases: TGCAGTGCTCGGACAGGGGCGACTCTGTCTGGAAACACCATATATTTT. Its protein is CSARTGATLSGNTIYF.

This clonotype was counted between two and nine times. The chain carries TRBV9 and TRBJ2-2; TRBD1 might be the D (6 bases). The CDR3 has 11 amino acids. Germline CDR1 and CDR2: SGDLS and YYNGEE. V was pared by 7 bases and J by 7 bases, with 8 bases between. CDR3 coding DNA: TGTGCCAGCGGGGGCGTCGGGGAGCTGTTTTTT. Protein: CASGGVGELFF.

V is TRBV27 and J is TRBJ2-3; D tentatively reads TRBD1 or TRBD2 (6 bases each). The CDR3 extends over 14 amino acids. Trimming left V 3 bases short and J 0 bases short, with 7 bases between. Germline-derived CDR1 and CDR2 are MNHEY and SMNVEV (reference sequence). The CDR3 spells CASSFGGSTDTQYF. DNA of the CDR3: TGTGCCAGCAGTTTCGGGGGCAGCACAGATACGCAGTATTTT.

V usage is TRBV5-1 and J usage is TRBJ2-7; 10 nucleotides line up with TRBD1. The CDR3 consists of 16 residues. Trimming removed 3 bases from V and 3 bases from J; junction bases left unmatched: 9. From germline, CDR1 is SGHRS and CDR2 YFSETQ. CDR3 in DNA: TGCGCCAGCAGCTGGCGTGGGACAGGGGCCGACTACGAGCAGTACTTC. Translated, it gives CASSWRGTGADYEQYF.

V and J are TRBV9 and TRBJ2-1; a weak D match, TRBD2 (6 bases). V was clipped by 0 bases and J by 7 bases, with 11 bases between them. The germline CDR1 and CDR2 sequences are SGDLS and YYNGEE. CDR3 length: 14 amino acids. The CDR3 spells CASSVGGSGNEQFF. In DNA, the CDR3 is TGTGCCAGCAGCGTAGGTGGTAGCGGTAATGAGCAGTTCTTC.

The J gene is TRBJ1-1, the V gene TRBV3-1; D is unresolved. CDR1 is LGHDT, CDR2 YNNKEL, per germline (reference sequence). The CDR3 contains 13 residues. Trimming shortened V by 0 bases and J by 8 bases, and 10 bases separated the two germline ends. In DNA, the CDR3 is TGTGCCAGCAGCCAAGAATTTGCCCTCGAAGCTTTCTTT. This gives the protein CASSQEFALEAFF.

The rearrangement uses TRBV5-6 and TRBJ2-5, with unresolved D. Germline-derived CDR1 and CDR2 are SGHDT and YYEEEE. Trimming took 4 bases from V and 4 from J, leaving 11 bases between them. The CDR3 is 13 amino acids. CDR3 bases: TGTGCCAGCAGCCTCTCCGGGCTAGAGACCCAGTACTTC. Protein product: CASSLSGLETQYF. Using reference TRBV5-6 and TRBJ2-5 for the parts outside the CDR3, the full variable domain is DAGVTQSPTHLIKTRGQQVTLRCSPKSGHDTVSWYQQALGQGPQFIFQYYEEEERQRGNFPDRFSGHQFPNYSSELNVNALLLGDSALYLCASSLSGLETQYFGPGTRLLVL.

This chain connects TRBV3-1 to TRBJ2-2; D unclear. The CDR3 is made up of 11 amino acids. Germline-derived CDR1 and CDR2 are LGHDT and YNNKEL (reference sequence). V lost 6 bases to trimming and J lost 3 bases, with 2 bases between them. CDR3 nucleotides: TGTGCCAGCAGGGACACCGGGGAGCTGTTTTTT. Amino acid sequence: CASRDTGELFF.

The chain is built from TRBV20-1 and TRBJ2-1; D perhaps matches TRBD2 (6 bases). Germline assignment: CDR1 DFQATT and CDR2 SNEGSKA (reference sequence). The CDR3 covers 15 residues. Between the trimmed V and J ends, which lost 0 bases and 7 bases, there was a span of 16 bases. CDR3 loop: CSARDPGGMDNEQFF. For the CDR3, the DNA is TGCAGTGCTAGAGATCCCGGGGGAATGGATAATGAGCAGTTCTTC.

The CDR3 reads CASRLDRGQYNEQFF. The CDR3 region has the DNA TGCGCCAGCAGACTAGACAGGGGCCAGTACAATGAGCAGTTCTTC. The chain couples TRBV4-1 to TRBJ2-1, with 8 bases matching TRBD1. The V segment lost 6 bases and the J segment 4 bases; nucleotides outside the gene matches: 8. The CDR3 is 15 residues long. CDR1 is MGHRA and CDR2 is YSYEKL in the germline V gene.

The V and J genes are TRBV14 and TRBJ2-1; 7 bases are a match to TRBD1. Germline lookup yields CDR1 SGHDN and CDR2 FVKESK. Trimming at V came to 4 bases and at J to 4 bases, leaving 7 bases not matched to a gene. CDR3 length: 15 amino acids. CDR3 nucleotides: TGTGCCAGCAGCCTTATGGGGACAGCTTACAATGAGCAGTTCTTC. Translated, it gives CASSLMGTAYNEQFF.

This clonotype was seen a single time. The chain couples TRBV19 to TRBJ2-5, with 12 bases aligning to TRBD2. This CDR3 contains 16 residues. V lost 4 bases, J lost 2 bases, and 5 bases stayed unmatched. Germline CDR1 is LNHDA and CDR2 is SQIVND (reference sequence). DNA for the CDR3: TGTGCCAGTAGTACCCAAGGACTAGCGGGGCAAGAGACCCAGTACTTC. Residues: CASSTQGLAGQETQYF.

This clonotype came up a few times. V and J are TRBV27 and TRBJ2-5; TRBD2 might be the D (5 bases). V gave up 3 bases and J gave up 7 bases, with 6 bases separating them. The CDR3 has 11 residues. Germline V CDR1 and CDR2: MNHEY, SMNVEV (reference sequence). CDR3: CASSFGGTQYF. The CDR3 DNA is TGTGCCAGCAGTTTTGGAGGGACCCAGTACTTC.

This rearrangement joins TRBV3-1 to TRBJ2-2; the match to TRBD2 covers 7 bases. The CDR3 is 19 amino acids. J was trimmed by 6 bases and V by 0 bases; bases with no gene match: 16. The germline CDR1 and CDR2 sequences are LGHDT and YNNKEL (reference sequence). DNA for the CDR3: TGTGCCAGCAGCCAAGATGGAGGACTAGTTTTTGGGACCTCCGGGGAGCTGTTTTTT. It is translated as CASSQDGGLVFGTSGELFF.

The chain recombines TRBV12-3 or TRBV12-4 with TRBJ2-4; D is undetermined. The CDR3 covers 13 residues. V lost 3 bases to trimming and J lost 10 bases, with 13 bases between them. The CDR3 region is CASSLFGAAIQYF. The CDR3 coding sequence is TGTGCCAGCAGTTTGTTCGGTGCAGCAATTCAGTACTTC.

The chain carries TRBV13 and TRBJ2-3, with D unclear. The CDR3 loop spans 13 amino acids. Trimming removed 5 bases at V and 4 bases at J, with 10 bases between. In germline, CDR1 is PRHDT, CDR2 FYEKMQ (reference sequence). The CDR3 DNA reads TGTGCCAGCAGCATTCCTTTAGCAGATACGCAGTATTTT. Translation: CASSIPLADTQYF.

This clonotype was seen once. Written as DNA, the CDR3 is TGCAGTGCTAGTCTAGCGGCCTACAATGAGCAGTTCTTC. Amino acid sequence: CSASLAAYNEQFF. The genes are TRBV20-1 and TRBJ2-1; 7 bases are a match to TRBD2. Germline V gene lookup returns CDR1 DFQATT and CDR2 SNEGSKA (reference sequence). Trimming at V came to 3 bases and at J to 2 bases, leaving 1 base not matched to a gene. CDR3 size: 13 residues.

This chain connects TRBV5-6 to TRBJ2-1, with 7 bases matching TRBD1. After removal of 2 bases from V and 9 bases from J, the junction contained 11 bases not matched to a gene. Germline-derived CDR1 and CDR2 are SGHDT and YYEEEE. The CDR3 is made up of 15 amino acids. The DNA for the CDR3 is TGTGCCAGCAGCTTCCTAATAGAGGGGGCGGGTGAGCAGTTCTTC. Translating it yields CASSFLIEGAGEQFF.

In DNA form, the CDR3 reads TGCGCCAGCAGCTTGGGGGCGACGGGGCGGGAGGCTTTCTTT. It yields the protein CASSLGATGREAFF. The genes are TRBV5-1 and TRBJ1-1; the D gene is possibly TRBD1 (5 bases). Between the trimmed V and J ends, which lost 0 bases and 11 bases, there was a span of 17 bases. The CDR3 extends over 14 amino acids. The germline CDR1 and CDR2 sequences are SGHRS and YFSETQ.

The chain links TRBV10-3 to TRBJ1-1; no reliable D call. The CDR3 loop spans 15 amino acids. V was clipped by 8 bases and J by 1 base, with 17 bases between them. Germline V gene lookup returns CDR1 ENHRY and CDR2 SYGVKD. The CDR3 nucleotides read TGTGCCATCTCCCCTGCAGGCGGACGGAACACTGAAGCTTTCTTT. It yields the protein CAISPAGGRNTEAFF.